Listed below are T cell receptor beta chains from one sample, sequenced in a study of beta chain features in type 1 diabetes. Data came from immunoSEQ multiplex PCR; TCRdb stores just in-frame clones and leaves some out. The data show 300,000 to 400,000 clones, 7% to 10% seen once. The sample was central memory CD4+ T cells from blood. The receptors come from a man aged 25 to 40 with type 1 diabetes. Each CDR3 is given with its conserved first and last residue. D genes are given only for firm matches. Expanded clones get a size class; other rows say once, few or many, or leave the size out.

DNA	CDR3	size	D	V	J
TGTGCCAGCAGTTCTTCTGACACGGCCGGTTATGGCTACACCTTC	CASSSSDTAGYGYTF	.	.	TRBV6-6	TRBJ1-2
TGTGCCAGTAGTATAAGAACAGCTAACTATGGCTACACCTTC	CASSIRTANYGYTF	.	.	TRBV19	TRBJ1-2
TGCGCCAGCAGCCTGCCCGAAGGAACGACTGAGCAGTTCTTC	CASSLPEGTTEQFF	.	.	TRBV4-1	TRBJ2-1
TGTGCCAGCAGCTTAGTTAGCACAGATACGCAGTATTTT	CASSLVSTDTQYF	few	.	TRBV7-9	TRBJ2-3
TGCGCCAGCAGCGAAGAAAGAGGGAGCACTGAAGCTTTCTTT	CASSEERGSTEAFF	few	.	TRBV4-1	TRBJ1-1
TGCGCCAGCAGCTTGGAAGGCAGGGATCAAGAGACCCAGTACTTC	CASSLEGRDQETQYF	few	.	TRBV5-1	TRBJ2-5
TGCAGCGGATATTTGGGCCCTGGATATGGCTACACCTTC	CSGYLGPGYGYTF	.	.	TRBV29-1	TRBJ1-2
TGCGCCAGCAGCTTGGGCGAGAGACGCAATCAGCCCCGGCATTTT	CASSLGERRNQPRHF	few	.	TRBV5-1	TRBJ1-5
TGTGCCAGCAGCTTATACATCGATTACCAAGAGACCCAGTACTTC	CASSLYIDYQETQYF	few	.	TRBV11-2	TRBJ2-5
TGTGCCAGCAGCTCCCGGAAATCGGGACTAGCGGGTGGGGAGCAGTTCTTC	CASSSRKSGLAGGEQFF	few	TRBD2	TRBV13	TRBJ2-1
TGTGCCAGCAGCTGGGGAGGGGATAACTATGGCTACACCTTC	CASSWGGDNYGYTF	few	.	TRBV7-2	TRBJ1-2
TGTGCCAGCAGCTTGGCCCCAGGTTCCGAGCAGTACTTC	CASSLAPGSEQYF	.	.	TRBV5-1	TRBJ2-7
TGTGCCAGCAGTGAAGCTAGCGGGGGCTACAATGAGCAGTTCTTC	CASSEASGGYNEQFF	.	TRBD2	TRBV2	TRBJ2-1
TGTGCCAGCAGTTCTACAGGGGGCGCCGAGACCCAGTACTTC	CASSSTGGAETQYF	.	TRBD1	TRBV28	TRBJ2-5
TGTGCCAGCAGTTTGACCGGGGCGGGCCAGCCCCAGCATTTT	CASSLTGAGQPQHF	.	.	TRBV28	TRBJ1-5
TGTGCCAGCAGTGAGGTCAGCTACTACGAGCAGTACTTC	CASSEVSYYEQYF	.	.	TRBV2	TRBJ2-7
TGCGCCAGCAGAGGCCCAGGGACCACCGGGGAGCTGTTTTTT	CASRGPGTTGELFF	.	.	TRBV5-1	TRBJ2-2
TGCAGCGTTCACCCACCCGGGGGCAGCACAGATACGCAGTATTTT	CSVHPPGGSTDTQYF	.	.	TRBV29-1	TRBJ2-3
TGCGCCAGCAGCGCGACAGGATTCGGAAACACCATATATTTT	CASSATGFGNTIYF	.	.	TRBV5-1	TRBJ1-3
TGTGCCAGCAGTTACCCCCCGGGGAGGGGGGCGACTGAAGCTTTCTTT	CASSYPPGRGATEAFF	few	.	TRBV6-6	TRBJ1-1
TGTGCCAGCAGCTCTCTAAACGAGGCGGGGGGAGAGCAGTACTTC	CASSSLNEAGGEQYF	few	TRBD2	TRBV7-2	TRBJ2-7
TGTGCCATCAGTTCCGGGACAGATTTTTACAATGAGCAGTTCTTC	CAISSGTDFYNEQFF	.	TRBD1	TRBV10-3	TRBJ2-1
TGTGCCAGCAGTTCCCCCGGGAACGGCTACACCTTC	CASSSPGNGYTF	.	.	TRBV6-5	TRBJ1-2
TGTGCCAGCAGTTCCGGGAGCTACGAGCAGTACTTC	CASSSGSYEQYF	.	.	TRBV6-5	TRBJ2-7
TGTGCCAGCAGCAAAGGTTCCTTCCCTTCCGACTACACCTTC	CASSKGSFPSDYTF	.	.	TRBV21-1	TRBJ1-2
TGTGCCAGCAGCTTAGCGAGGACAGGGAGTCAGCCCCAGCATTTT	CASSLARTGSQPQHF	many	TRBD1	TRBV7-9	TRBJ1-5
TGTGCCAGCACCCCCGGACAGGGGATGGGTTACGAGCAGTACTTC	CASTPGQGMGYEQYF	few	TRBD1	TRBV27	TRBJ2-7
TGTGCCAGCAGCCCCGGACAGGGGCTCTCTGGAAACACCATATATTTT	CASSPGQGLSGNTIYF	.	TRBD1	TRBV7-2	TRBJ1-3
TGTGCCAGCATCCACACCCCGGACAGGCGTAATAATTCACCCCTCCACTTT	CASIHTPDRRNNSPLHF	.	TRBD1	TRBV5-6	TRBJ1-6
TGTGCCAGCAGCCAAGGAGTAACCACTGAAGCTTTCTTT	CASSQGVTTEAFF	few	.	TRBV14	TRBJ1-1
TGTGCCAGCAGCCCCGCCGGTCGACAAGAGACCCAGTACTTC	CASSPAGRQETQYF	.	.	TRBV9	TRBJ2-5
TGCGCCAGCAGCGTCGTCTCGGACAATGAGCAGTTCTTC	CASSVVSDNEQFF	few	.	TRBV5-1	TRBJ2-1
TGCAGCGTTTCCCGGGGACAGGGCTATGGCTACACCTTC	CSVSRGQGYGYTF	few	TRBD1	TRBV29-1	TRBJ1-2
TGTGCCAGCAGCTTAGGGAGCGGCAGCACTTACGAGCAGTACTTC	CASSLGSGSTYEQYF	.	.	TRBV7-9	TRBJ2-7
TGTGCCATCAGTGAGTCTGGACAGGGGCAAGAGACCCAGTACTTC	CAISESGQGQETQYF	few	TRBD1	TRBV10-3	TRBJ2-5
TGTGCCAGCAGTGAACGTGGGCAGGGAGGACCCTATAATTCACCCCTCCACTTT	CASSERGQGGPYNSPLHF	few	.	TRBV2	TRBJ1-6
TGTGCCAGCAGCTTGACAGGGGGAAACACTGAAGCTTTCTTT	CASSLTGGNTEAFF	few	TRBD1	TRBV5-6	TRBJ1-1
TGTGCCAGCAGCTTGAGGACTAGCTCGGAGACCCAGTACTTC	CASSLRTSSETQYF	.	TRBD2	TRBV2	TRBJ2-5
TGTGCCAGCAGCTTAGGGACTCTCGGAGAAAAACTGTTTTTT	CASSLGTLGEKLFF	many	.	TRBV7-9	TRBJ1-4
TGTGCCAGCACTAGCGGGGGGAACCGCAATGAGCAGTTCTTC	CASTSGGNRNEQFF	few	TRBD2	TRBV6-5	TRBJ2-1
TGTGCCAGCAGTGAGTCTACAGGGTCCCCCTATGGCTACACCTTC	CASSESTGSPYGYTF	few	.	TRBV25-1	TRBJ1-2
TGTGCCAGCTCAGGACAGGGAAACTATGGCTACACCTTC	CASSGQGNYGYTF	.	TRBD1	TRBV18	TRBJ1-2
TGTGCCAGCAGCGTAGGAGAGACAGGGCTTTCACCCCTCCACTTT	CASSVGETGLSPLHF	few	TRBD1	TRBV9	TRBJ1-6
TGCGCCAGCAGCGCTCAGGGTCCCTACGAGCAGTACTTC	CASSAQGPYEQYF	few	.	TRBV5-1	TRBJ2-7
TGCGCCAGCAGCCCCCTCCCCCCGGCAGGAGAGAACACCGGGGAGCTGTTTTTT	CASSPLPPAGENTGELFF	.	.	TRBV4-3	TRBJ2-2
TGTGCCAGCTCACCCTCCAAGGTTGGAAACACCATATATTTT	CASSPSKVGNTIYF	few	.	TRBV18	TRBJ1-3